This TCR beta chain was identified in a study of technical replicates of blood from several donors. Profiling relied on immunoSEQ multiplex PCR, and the TCRdb table lists in-frame clones only, not all of them. The sample consists of 65,000 to 80,000 clones, less than 99% of them appearing once. The ends lost 8 bases at V and 3 bases at J; junction bases unmatched: 1. CDR1 and CDR2 from the germline V gene are LNHDA and SQIVND (reference sequence). The CDR3 consists of 12 residues. The genes are TRBV19 and TRBJ1-2, with 9 bases lining up with TRBD1. The source of this sequence is a human donor in good health. The sample consisted of T cells isolated from PBMCs. The chain's CDR3 is CASGDRDYGYTF. In DNA form, the CDR3 reads TGTGCCAGTGGGGACAGGGACTATGGCTACACCTTC.